The source of this T cell receptor (beta chain) is a study of control samples from healthy donors and cancer patients. The protocol was immunoSEQ multiplex PCR, while the TCRdb copy is restricted to in-frame clones and leaves out a portion. This sample yields approximately 99,000 clones, of which approximately 84% are seen a single time; under 8.5% belongs to the top ten. Germline CDR1 and CDR2: SGDLS and YYNGEE. The CDR3 totals 15 residues. The V and J ends lost 0 bases and 8 bases respectively, with 14 bases between them. The sequencing input was blood. The source of this sequence is a man younger than 35 in good health. The chain employs TRBV9 and TRBJ1-4, with D perhaps matching TRBD1 (6 bases). The CDR3: CASSVDWGAEEKLFF. The CDR3 region has the DNA TGTGCCAGCAGCGTAGACTGGGGGGCGGAAGAAAAACTGTTTTTT.